Shown below are 27 T cell receptor beta chains from a single sample sequenced in a study of blood T cell repertoires in COVID-19. Here immunoSEQ multiplex PCR was the method, and the copy in TCRdb shows in-frame clones only, minus some. The data hold roughly 250,000 clones, with just over 90% observed a single time. Sequenced sample: PBMCs or T cells enriched from blood (not recorded which). Source of these receptors: a young woman who had recovered from COVID-19.

As to this clone: The sample contains more than one DNA sequence encoding this CDR3. CDR3 residues: CASGTANQPQHF. The CDR3 region has the DNA TGTGCCAGCGGGACAGCTAATCAGCCCCAGCATTTT. The chain is built from TRBV2 and TRBJ1-5; TRBD1 aligns across 7 bases. Unmatched junction bases numbered 2, after V lost 8 bases and J lost 4 bases. The germline V gene has CDR1 SNHLY and CDR2 FYNNEI. The CDR3 has 12 amino acids.

The chain employs TRBV15 and TRBJ1-3; no definite D call. There are 16 residues in the CDR3. Germline CDR1 reads LNHNV; CDR2 reads YYDKDF (reference sequence). V lost 0 bases, J lost 2 bases, and 11 bases lay in between. The CDR3 DNA sequence: TGTGCCACCAGCAGAGATAGAATGCGGGCTGGAAACACCATATATTTT. Protein product: CATSRDRMRAGNTIYF.

Concerning this clone itself: Other DNA sequences in this sample translate to the same CDR3. This sequence joins TRBV24-1 and TRBJ2-7; D possibly corresponds to TRBD2 (7 bases). The CDR3 is 13 residues long. Trimming pared 4 bases from V and 3 bases from J, leaving 9 bases between. CDR1 and CDR2 (germline): KGHDR, SFDVKD. CDR3 amino acids: CATSERGGYEQYF. Here the CDR3 DNA reads TGTGCCACCAGTGAGAGGGGGGGCTACGAGCAGTACTTC.

The V and J genes are TRBV7-9 and TRBJ1-1; D remains unclear. The germline V gene encodes CDR1 SEHNR and CDR2 FQNEAQ (reference sequence). The CDR3 is 13 amino acids. The V end lost 3 bases, the J end lost 3 bases, and 8 bases lay between the germline ends. CDR3 nucleotides: TGTGCCAGCAGCTTGCAACAGTACACTGAAGCTTTCTTT. It yields the protein CASSLQQYTEAFF.

The V and J genes are TRBV29-1 and TRBJ2-7; TRBD2 matches 11 bases. The CDR3 is 13 amino acids. Germline V gene data show CDR1 as SQVTM and CDR2 as ANQGSEA. V was pared by 1 base and J by 6 bases, with 2 bases of the junction left unmatched. This CDR3 is CSVEVLAGGEQYF. In DNA, the CDR3 is TGCAGCGTTGAAGTTCTAGCGGGAGGCGAGCAGTACTTC.

Concerning this clone itself: At one end the junction does not follow the germline gene, possibly because of a read error. The CDR3 here is CASSQDPTSTDTQYF. The CDR3 nucleotides read TGTGCCAGCAGCCAAGATCCGACTAGCACTGATACGCAGTATTTT. V gene TRBV4-2 combines with J gene TRBJ2-3, with 7 bases aligning to TRBD2. The CDR3 runs 15 residues. The germline V gene has CDR1 LGHNA and CDR2 YNFKEQ.

In nucleotides, the CDR3 is TGTGCCAGCAGTTTGGACAGTGCCTACGAGCAGTACTTC. It translates to CASSLDSAYEQYF. This rearrangement joins TRBV12-3 or TRBV12-4 to TRBJ2-7, with D possibly TRBD1 on 6 matching bases. V lost 3 bases, J lost 2 bases, and 8 bases lay in between. The CDR3 has 13 residues.

The sample holds one count of this clone. V gene TRBV9 combines with J gene TRBJ2-7; tentatively, D is TRBD2 (6 bases). Trimming took off 2 bases at V and 4 bases at J, with 13 bases between the two ends. There are 14 residues in the CDR3. Germline V gene lookup returns CDR1 SGDLS and CDR2 YYNGEE. The CDR3 sequence: CASSVGGTGYEQYF. The CDR3 DNA is TGTGCCAGCAGCGTGGGGGGTACGGGTTACGAGCAGTACTTC.

Only one count was recorded for this clone. V gene TRBV27 combines with J gene TRBJ1-1, with no clear D. Germline V CDR1 and CDR2: MNHEY, SMNVEV (reference sequence). The CDR3 runs to 14 residues. Trimming removed 6 bases at V and 2 bases at J, with 13 bases between. CDR3: CASRISRDNTEAFF. DNA of the CDR3: TGTGCCAGCAGGATATCCCGGGATAACACTGAAGCTTTCTTT.

The chain employs TRBV4-3 and TRBJ1-2, with 7 bases aligning to TRBD1. Unmatched junction bases numbered 6, after V lost 4 bases and J lost 7 bases. Germline CDR1 and CDR2: LGHNA and YSLEER. The CDR3 contains 13 residues. The CDR3 sequence: CASSPGQTIGYTF. CDR3 bases: TGCGCCAGCAGCCCGGGACAGACGATTGGCTACACCTTC.

V gene TRBV25-1 combines with J gene TRBJ1-2, with 8 bases lining up with TRBD1. Trimming at V came to 6 bases and at J to 7 bases, leaving 7 bases not matched to a gene. The CDR3 extends over 13 amino acids. The germline V gene encodes CDR1 MGHDK and CDR2 SYGVNS. The CDR3 loop reads CASRSDRGVGYTF. In DNA form, the CDR3 reads TGTGCCAGCAGATCTGACAGGGGTGTTGGCTACACCTTC.

This clone was seen a single time. Other DNA variants within this sample encode the same CDR3. V gene TRBV2 combines with J gene TRBJ1-5, with TRBD1 identical over 8 bases. Germline CDR1 SNHLY, CDR2 FYNNEI. This CDR3 is 14 amino acids long. The trim removed 6 bases at V and 0 bases at J, leaving 1 base unmatched. The CDR3 protein is CASSGQGSNQPQHF. CDR3 coding DNA: TGTGCCAGCAGCGGACAGGGTAGCAATCAGCCCCAGCATTTT. Looking up the rest from reference TRBV2 and TRBJ1-5 gives the full variable domain: EPEVTQTPSHQVTQMGQEVILRCVPISNHLYFYWYRQILGQKVEFLVSFYNNEISEKSEIFDDQFSVERPDGSNFTLKIRSTKLEDSAMYFCASSGQGSNQPQHFGDGTRLSIL.

The genes are TRBV7-9 and TRBJ2-1, with TRBD1 as a possible D gene (6 bases). Looked up from germline, CDR1 is SEHNR and CDR2 is FQNEAQ (reference sequence). V shed 1 base and J shed 3 bases, with 10 bases lying between them. The CDR3 has 15 amino acids. CDR3 nucleotides: TGTGCCAGCAGCTTAGGCCAGGGGAGCTACAATGAGCAGTTCTTC. As protein: CASSLGQGSYNEQFF.

V usage is TRBV6-1 and J usage is TRBJ2-7; 14 bases match TRBD2. With 4 bases clipped from V and 4 bases from J, the junction kept 12 bases outside the gene matches. This CDR3 has 18 amino acids. Per the germline V gene, CDR1 is MNHNS and CDR2 is SASEGT. CDR3 in amino acids: CASSAGLAGGGPFYEQYF. CDR3 bases: TGTGCCAGCAGTGCCGGACTAGCGGGAGGCGGCCCCTTTTACGAGCAGTACTTC.

This clone appeared once. The chain recombines TRBV11-3 with TRBJ1-2, with 7 bases that match TRBD1. The CDR3 consists of 13 residues. The germline gives CDR1 SGHNT, CDR2 YENEEA. The trim removed 7 bases at V and 8 bases at J, leaving 10 bases unmatched. CDR3 loop: CASTPGDSVGYTF. CDR3 nucleotides: TGTGCCAGCACCCCTGGGGACAGTGTGGGCTACACCTTC.

This rearrangement joins TRBV2 to TRBJ2-1, with a weak D call TRBD2 (6 bases). Germline V gene lookup returns CDR1 SNHLY and CDR2 FYNNEI. The CDR3 has 17 residues. Deletions cut 5 bases from V and 0 bases from J, with 17 bases between. Here the CDR3 reads CASSKTGTLSSYNEQFF. As DNA, the CDR3 is TGTGCCAGCAGTAAGACCGGGACTTTGAGCTCCTACAATGAGCAGTTCTTC.

This clone was picked up a small number of times. The chain has TRBV11-2 and TRBJ1-1, with D possibly TRBD1 on 5 matching bases. Germline CDR1 SGHAT, CDR2 FQNNGV. CDR3 length: 15 residues. Deletions cut 2 bases from V and 5 bases from J, with 15 bases between. The CDR3 nucleotides are TGTGCCAGCAGCTTATCCGGACCGGGGGTGACTGAAGCTTTCTTT. It is translated as CASSLSGPGVTEAFF.

V gene TRBV11-3 combines with J gene TRBJ1-3; maybe TRBD1 (5 bases). This CDR3 region has 13 residues. V was shortened by 7 bases and J by 10 bases, with 17 bases between the two germline ends. Germline V gives CDR1 SGHNT, CDR2 YENEEA. The CDR3 coding sequence is TGTGCCAGCACCCGAGACAGTACATCGACCATATATTTT. This encodes CASTRDSTSTIYF.

The table lists this clone with a count of one. The genes are TRBV28 and TRBJ2-7, with D maybe TRBD2 (7 bases). Germline V gives CDR1 MDHEN, CDR2 SYDVKM. The CDR3 is 14 residues long. V was trimmed by 9 bases and J by 1 base, leaving 16 bases between them. CDR3 region: CASIRAGASYEQYF. The CDR3 DNA sequence: TGTGCCAGTATCCGGGCGGGGGCGTCCTACGAGCAGTACTTC. The whole variable domain, filled in from reference TRBV28 and TRBJ2-7, reads DVKVTQSSRYLVKRTGEKVFLECVQDMDHENMFWYRQDPGLGLRLIYFSYDVKMKEKGDIPEGYSVSREKKERFSLILESASTNQTSMYLCASIRAGASYEQYFGPGTRLTVT.

V gene TRBV5-8 combines with J gene TRBJ1-3; unclear D gene. Germline V CDR1 and CDR2: SGHTS, YDEGEE. The length of the CDR3 is 17 residues. Trimming pared 0 bases from V and 0 bases from J, leaving 13 bases between. CDR3 loop: CASSLVGPLGSGNTIYF. In DNA form, the CDR3 reads TGTGCCAGCAGCTTGGTGGGCCCCTTGGGCTCTGGAAACACCATATATTTT.

The chain couples TRBV29-1 to TRBJ1-2; TRBD1 matches at 7 bases. The CDR3 is 14 residues long. Germline CDR1 is SQVTM and CDR2 is ANQGSEA. With V trimmed by 8 bases and J by 4 bases, 13 bases remained unmatched. CDR3 amino acids: CSTRRDSDFYGYTF. The CDR3 DNA reads TGCAGCACCCGAAGGGACAGTGACTTCTATGGCTACACCTTC.

V and J are TRBV11-3 and TRBJ1-2; 7 bases align to TRBD1. The germline V gene has CDR1 SGHNT and CDR2 YENEEA. Trimming removed 10 bases from V and 8 bases from J; junction bases left unmatched: 22. CDR3 length: 16 amino acids. The CDR3 reads CAIQGAAGGTLGGYTF. DNA for the CDR3: TGTGCCATTCAGGGTGCGGCAGGGGGGACCTTAGGCGGCTACACCTTC.

The rearrangement links TRBV3-1 (or the pseudogene TRBV3-2) to TRBJ2-5; TRBD2 is a possible D gene (8 bases). The V gene lost 10 bases and the J gene lost 5 bases, with 14 bases spanning the gap. The CDR3 contains 12 residues. Germline lookup yields CDR1 LGHDT and CDR2 YNNKEL (reference sequence). The CDR3 bases are TGTGCCATCTCGGGAGGGGGCGAGACCCAGTACTTC. Protein product: CAISGGGETQYF.

This chain joins TRBV11-2 and TRBJ2-1; 7 bases map to TRBD2. V shed 10 bases, J shed 3 bases, and the junction held 6 bases outside the gene matches. Looked up from germline, CDR1 is SGHAT and CDR2 is FQNNGV. The CDR3 totals 13 residues. This chain's CDR3 is CATKRGSYNEQFF. The CDR3 DNA reads as TGTGCCACCAAGCGGGGAAGCTACAATGAGCAGTTCTTC.

This clone has more than one count but fewer than ten. The rearrangement joins TRBV10-2 to TRBJ1-2, with a tentative D call TRBD1 (6 bases). Germline V gene sequence: CDR1 WSHSY, CDR2 SAAADI. The length of the CDR3 is 17 residues. The ends were cut back, 0 bases at V and 4 bases at J, with 18 bases in the middle. CDR3 bases: TGCGCCAGCAGTGAGTCGAGGGGGGGGCCCCGGTCCTATGGCTACACCTTC. It codes for CASSESRGGPRSYGYTF.

The chain joins TRBV28 to TRBJ1-2; D perhaps matches TRBD1 (6 bases). This CDR3 has 13 amino acids. Germline V CDR1 and CDR2: MDHEN, SYDVKM. V gave up 6 bases and J gave up 7 bases, with 15 bases separating them. The CDR3 is CASSPLDSFGYTF. CDR3 coding DNA: TGTGCCAGCAGCCCCCTGGACAGTTTTGGCTACACCTTC.

The chain is built from TRBV25-1 and TRBJ2-7, with TRBD2 matching over 14 bases. V trimming: 3 bases; J trimming: 5 bases; junction bases outside the gene matches: 6. Germline CDR1 and CDR2: MGHDK and SYGVNS. The CDR3 runs to 16 residues. The CDR3 region has the DNA TGTGCCAGCAGTGATCCTGGACTAGCGGGAGGAAACGAGCAGTACTTC. It is translated as CASSDPGLAGGNEQYF.